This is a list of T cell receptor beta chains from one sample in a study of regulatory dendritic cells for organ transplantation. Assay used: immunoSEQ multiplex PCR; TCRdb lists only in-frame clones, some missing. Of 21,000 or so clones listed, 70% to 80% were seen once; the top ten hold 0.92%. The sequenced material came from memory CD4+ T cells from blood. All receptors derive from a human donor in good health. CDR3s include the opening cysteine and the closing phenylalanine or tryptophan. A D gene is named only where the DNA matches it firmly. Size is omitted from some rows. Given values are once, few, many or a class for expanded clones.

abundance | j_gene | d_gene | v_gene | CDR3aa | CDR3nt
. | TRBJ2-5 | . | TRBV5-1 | CASSSAGFVGETQYF | TGCGCCAGCAGCTCCGCAGGGTTCGTCGGGGAGACCCAGTACTTC
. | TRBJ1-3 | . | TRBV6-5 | CASSYSEVSGNTIYF | TGTGCCAGCAGTTACTCTGAGGTCTCTGGAAACACCATATATTTT
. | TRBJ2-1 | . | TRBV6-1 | CASSELWGPSPYNEQFF | TGTGCCAGCAGTGAACTCTGGGGCCCGAGCCCCTACAATGAGCAGTTCTTC
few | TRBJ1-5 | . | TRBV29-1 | CSAAQGYSNQPQHF | TGCAGCGCCGCCCAGGGCTATAGCAATCAGCCCCAGCATTTT
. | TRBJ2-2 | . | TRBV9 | CASSAGIVTAGELFF | TGTGCCAGCAGCGCGGGGATTGTAACTGCCGGGGAGCTGTTTTTT
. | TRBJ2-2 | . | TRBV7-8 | CASSRDRNTGELFF | TGTGCCAGCAGCCGCGACAGGAACACCGGGGAGCTGTTTTTT
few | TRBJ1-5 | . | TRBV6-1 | CASSEMGVYSNQPQHF | TGTGCCAGCAGTGAAATGGGAGTTTATAGCAATCAGCCCCAGCATTTT
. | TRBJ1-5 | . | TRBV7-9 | CASSPPGDSNQPQHF | TGTGCCAGCTCCCCTCCAGGGGATAGCAATCAGCCCCAGCATTTT
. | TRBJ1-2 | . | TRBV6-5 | CASSSTTGRDYTF | TGTGCCAGCAGTTCTACCACTGGGAGGGACTACACCTTC
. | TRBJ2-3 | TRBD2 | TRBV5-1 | CASSLGSRGGATDTQYF | TGCGCCAGCAGCTTGGGATCCCGCGGGGGGGCGACAGATACGCAGTATTTT
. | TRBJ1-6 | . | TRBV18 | CASSPSQNSPLHF | TGTGCCAGCTCACCTTCACAGAATTCACCCCTCCACTTT
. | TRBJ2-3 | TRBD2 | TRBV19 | CATKRGELSTDTQYF | TGTGCCACCAAGCGGGGGGAACTAAGCACAGATACGCAGTATTTT
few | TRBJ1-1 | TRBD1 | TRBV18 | CASSADRGLNEAFF | TGTGCCAGCTCAGCCGACAGGGGACTGAATGAAGCTTTCTTT
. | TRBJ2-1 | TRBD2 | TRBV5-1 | CASSAGTSSYNEQFF | TGCGCCAGCAGCGCCGGGACTAGCTCCTACAATGAGCAGTTCTTC
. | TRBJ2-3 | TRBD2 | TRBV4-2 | CASSQERLAGSDTQYF | TGTGCCAGCAGCCAAGAGAGACTAGCAGGCTCAGATACGCAGTATTTT
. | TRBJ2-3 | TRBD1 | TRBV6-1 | CASSRDRGTDTQYF | TGTGCCAGCTCCCGGGACAGGGGCACAGATACGCAGTATTTT
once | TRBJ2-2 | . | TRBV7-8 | CASSPSGGDSNTGELFF | TGTGCCAGCAGCCCGAGTGGCGGGGACTCGAACACCGGGGAGCTGTTTTTT
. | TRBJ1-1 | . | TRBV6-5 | CASSFRPVNTEAFF | TGTGCCAGCAGTTTCAGGCCTGTGAACACTGAAGCTTTCTTT
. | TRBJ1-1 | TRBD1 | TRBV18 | CASSPRGAGTVTEAFF | TGTGCCAGCTCACCACGGGGGGCCGGGACAGTCACTGAAGCTTTCTTT
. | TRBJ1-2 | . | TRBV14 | CASSRRAGDSYGYTF | TGTGCCAGCAGCCGGAGAGCGGGTGACAGCTATGGCTACACCTTC
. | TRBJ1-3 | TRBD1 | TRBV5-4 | CASSPQGASGNTIYF | TGTGCCAGCAGCCCCCAGGGGGCCTCTGGAAACACCATATATTTT
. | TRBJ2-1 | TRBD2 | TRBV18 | CASSFAGVRGEQFF | TGTGCCAGCTCATTCGCGGGGGTGCGCGGTGAGCAGTTCTTC
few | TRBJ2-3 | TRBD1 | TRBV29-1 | CSVDRDRAGDTQYF | TGCAGCGTTGACCGGGACAGGGCAGGAGATACGCAGTATTTT
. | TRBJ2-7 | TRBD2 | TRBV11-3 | CASSGEGYSSYEQYF | TGTGCCAGCAGCGGGGAGGGGTACAGCTCCTACGAGCAGTACTTC
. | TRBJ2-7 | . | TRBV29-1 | CSVALTRGTYEQYF | TGCAGCGTTGCCCTCACTCGGGGGACCTACGAGCAGTACTTC
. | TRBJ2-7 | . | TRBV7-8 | CASSQLERSSYEQYF | TGTGCCAGCAGCCAGCTTGAGCGAAGCTCCTACGAGCAGTACTTC
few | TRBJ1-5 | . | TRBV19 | CASTNQNLNSNQPQHF | TGTGCCAGTACAAACCAGAACCTGAACAGCAATCAGCCCCAGCATTTT
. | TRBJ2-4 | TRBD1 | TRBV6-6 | CASSRTGGVAKNIQYF | TGTGCCAGCAGTCGGACAGGGGGGGTAGCCAAAAACATTCAGTACTTC
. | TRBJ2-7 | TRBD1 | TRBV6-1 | CASSPGTGSFEQYF | TGTGCCAGCAGCCCCGGGACAGGCTCCTTCGAGCAGTACTTC
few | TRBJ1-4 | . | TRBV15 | CATSQVSSGAGEKLFF | TGTGCCACCAGCCAAGTCTCATCAGGGGCAGGGGAAAAACTGTTTTTT
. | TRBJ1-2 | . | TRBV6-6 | CASSSTTGRDYTF | TGTGCCAGCAGTTCTACCACTGGGAGGGACTACACCTTC
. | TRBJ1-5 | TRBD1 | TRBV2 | CASSTGEGQPQHF | TGTGCCAGCAGTACAGGGGAAGGGCAGCCCCAGCATTTT
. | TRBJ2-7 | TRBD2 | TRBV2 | CASRERGVSYEQYF | TGTGCCAGCAGGGAGCGGGGGGTTTCCTACGAGCAGTACTTC
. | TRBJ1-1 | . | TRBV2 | CASSEYLGPATEAFF | TGTGCCAGCAGTGAATACTTGGGGCCGGCCACTGAAGCTTTCTTT
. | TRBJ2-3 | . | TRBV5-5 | CASSLQGGGALTDTQYF | TGTGCCAGCAGCTTGCAGGGTGGGGGGGCTTTGACAGATACGCAGTATTTT
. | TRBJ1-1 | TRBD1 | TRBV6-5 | CASSWDRDATEAFF | TGTGCCAGCAGTTGGGACAGGGATGCCACTGAAGCTTTCTTT
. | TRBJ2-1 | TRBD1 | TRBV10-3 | CAISRQGSSYNEQFF | TGTGCCATCAGTCGACAGGGGAGCTCCTACAATGAGCAGTTCTTC
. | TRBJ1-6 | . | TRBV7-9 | CASSSSRRVDTGSLHF | TGTGCCAGCAGTTCGTCGAGGAGGGTCGACACGGGATCCCTCCACTTT